Listed here are 6 T cell receptor beta chains from one sample, sequenced in a study of blood T cell repertoires in COVID-19. Sequencing was performed with immunoSEQ multiplex PCR; in TCRdb, only in-frame clones are kept and a portion is missing. The sample contains 45,000 to 70,000 clones, about 87% of which appear only once. The sequencing input was peripheral blood. These receptors were taken from a woman aged 55-69 years with COVID-19, enrolled during active disease.

Only one count was recorded for this clone. The rearrangement uses TRBV7-2 and TRBJ2-1; the D gene is possibly TRBD2 (6 bases). Trimming removed 3 bases from V and 10 bases from J, with 13 bases in between. CDR3 length: 13 amino acids. CDR1 and CDR2 (germline): SGHTA, FQGNSA. The CDR3 DNA reads TGTGCCAGCAGCTTTCGCGGCGGGGACGAGCAGTTCTTC. This sequence encodes CASSFRGGDEQFF.

The gene calls are TRBV30 and TRBJ2-3; TRBD1 matches 7 bases. From germline, CDR1 is GTSNPN and CDR2 SVGIG (reference sequence). The CDR3 is 14 residues long. Losses at the gene ends were 0 bases for V and 6 bases for J; bases not matched to a gene: 6. This CDR3 reads CAWSVLAGGDTQYF. Written as DNA, the CDR3 is TGTGCCTGGAGTGTACTGGCAGGGGGTGATACGCAGTATTTT. Based on the CDR3 plus reference TRBV30 and TRBJ2-3, the full variable domain is SQTIHQWPATLVQPVGSPLSLECTVEGTSNPNLYWYRQAAGRGLQLLFYSVGIGQISSEVPQNLSASRPQDRQFILSSKKLLLSDSGFYLCAWSVLAGGDTQYFGPGTRLTVL.

The rearrangement joins TRBV6-4 to TRBJ2-3; 10 nucleotides match TRBD1. V shed 6 bases, J shed 4 bases, and the junction held 7 bases outside the gene matches. This CDR3 has 15 amino acids. Looked up from germline, CDR1 is MRHNA and CDR2 is SNTAGT. DNA of the CDR3: TGTGCCAGCAGCCCGACCGGGACAGGGGCAGATACGCAGTATTTT. Its protein product is CASSPTGTGADTQYF.

In its sample, this clone was seen once. The V gene is TRBV10-1, the J gene TRBJ2-2; 8 bases align to TRBD1. After removal of 6 bases from V and 3 bases from J, the junction contained 6 bases not matched to a gene. Germline V gene data show CDR1 as WNHNN and CDR2 as SYGVQD (reference sequence). The CDR3 consists of 15 residues. CDR3 DNA sequence: TGCGCCAGCAGCCCGGACAGGGCCCACACCGGGGAGCTGTTTTTT. It yields the protein CASSPDRAHTGELFF.

The DNA for the CDR3 is TGTGCCAGCAGCCAAGCGGAGGGATTTCAGGAGCAGTACTTC. Its translation: CASSQAEGFQEQYF. The rearrangement links TRBV4-2 to TRBJ2-7, with D tentatively TRBD2 (6 bases). V was clipped by 1 base and J by 7 bases, with 14 bases between them. The CDR3 runs to 14 residues. Looked up from germline, CDR1 is LGHNA and CDR2 is YNFKEQ.

V is TRBV6-5 and J is TRBJ1-6; D call uncertain. Per germline, CDR1 MNHEY and CDR2 SVGAGI. Trimming left V 8 bases short and J 1 base short, with 12 bases between. There are 15 residues in the CDR3. Here the CDR3 reads CASPDLVSYNSPLHF. For the CDR3, the DNA is TGTGCCAGCCCGGACTTAGTGTCCTATAATTCACCCCTCCACTTT.